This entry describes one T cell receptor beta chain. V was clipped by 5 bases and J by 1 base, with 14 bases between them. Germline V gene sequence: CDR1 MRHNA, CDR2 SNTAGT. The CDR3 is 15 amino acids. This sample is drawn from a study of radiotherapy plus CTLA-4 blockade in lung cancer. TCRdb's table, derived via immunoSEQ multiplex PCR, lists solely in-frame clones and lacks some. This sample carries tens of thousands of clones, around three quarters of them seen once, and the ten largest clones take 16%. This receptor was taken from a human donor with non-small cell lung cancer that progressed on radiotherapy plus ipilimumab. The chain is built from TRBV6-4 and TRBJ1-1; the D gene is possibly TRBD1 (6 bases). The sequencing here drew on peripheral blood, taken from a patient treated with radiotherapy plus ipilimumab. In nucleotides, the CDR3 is TGTGCCAGCAGTATCCACGGGGGCGAGAACACTGAAGCTTTCTTT. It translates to CASSIHGGENTEAFF.